These T cell receptor beta chains were read from a single sample in a study of monozygotic twins with inflammatory bowel disease. TCRdb re-called the 5' RACE reads; one entry per CDR3 protein, DNA not given. The sample totals roughly 200,000 distinct CDR3 sequences. The source material was blood. Receptors originate from a human donor with ulcerative colitis or Crohn's disease, or a healthy co-twin of an affected twin (not recorded which). CDR3s include the opening cysteine and the closing phenylalanine or tryptophan.

v_call	j_call	cdr3_aa
TRBV4-2	TRBJ2-4	CASSQDGPGKNIQYF
TRBV5-1	TRBJ2-1	CASSPEALAGRDLNEQFF
TRBV11-1	TRBJ1-1	CASSLHGTSFEAFF
TRBV4-1	TRBJ2-5	CASSLGTKETQYF
TRBV19	TRBJ1-2	CASRPAGQRYGYTF
TRBV10-3	TRBJ1-2	CAISGTGLRYGYTF
TRBV5-4	TRBJ2-2	CASSQVSGGELFF
TRBV2	TRBJ2-5	CASTQRGETQYF
TRBV6-6	TRBJ1-1	CASSYSQTNTEAFF
TRBV18	TRBJ1-6	CASSPNGQGNNSPLHF
TRBV5-4	TRBJ2-1	CASSPRGAGRHRNEQFF
TRBV2	TRBJ2-1	CASYRVHEQFF
TRBV4-1	TRBJ2-1	CASSSEEGQSFF
TRBV14	TRBJ1-1	CASSHARGTEAFF
TRBV5-1	TRBJ2-7	CASSRGTGNSYEQYF
TRBV29-1	TRBJ1-2	CSVTDDGGGFYGYTF
TRBV7-8	TRBJ2-7	CASSLAAQVSYEQYF
TRBV25-1	TRBJ1-6	CASSGTNYNSPLHF
TRBV6-5	TRBJ2-6	CASSYSGTGWVGANVLTF
TRBV2	TRBJ2-5	CASSGGGRETQYF
TRBV20-1	TRBJ1-4	CSAPGQGFEKLFF
TRBV27	TRBJ2-2	CASSLRIHSTGELFF
TRBV6-5	TRBJ1-1	CAAVGNTEAFF
TRBV5-1	TRBJ2-1	CASSLVGRNNEQFF
TRBV5-1	TRBJ2-6	CASSLEGTGANVLTF
TRBV6-5	TRBJ1-2	CASRNRGRGYTF
TRBV5-1	TRBJ2-3	CACSSASTDTQYF
TRBV7-2	TRBJ2-7	CASSYVRGRFYEQYF
TRBV19	TRBJ2-3	CASSMTSGAMADTQYF
TRBV12-3/TRBV12-4	TRBJ1-1	CASSPRGFYTEAFF
TRBV5-5	TRBJ1-5	CASSLDGRQPQHF
TRBV6-6	TRBJ1-1	CASSYSNRKEAFF
TRBV5-1	TRBJ1-1	CASRSRNAEAFF
TRBV19	TRBJ2-1	CASSIDLAGNSYNEQFF
TRBV3-1	TRBJ2-5	CASSQGLAGGLQEETQYF
TRBV18	TRBJ2-6	CASSPETGANVLTF
TRBV5-4	TRBJ2-3	CASSFRAVSTDTQYF
TRBV18	TRBJ2-2	CASSPPTGAGELFF
TRBV12-3/TRBV12-4	TRBJ1-1	CASSFRTQNTEAFF
TRBV5-6	TRBJ2-3	CASSFPSGSTDTQYF
TRBV5-1	TRBJ1-4	CASRTGPTTNEKLFF
TRBV7-2	TRBJ2-1	CASSRYRVYEQFF
TRBV6-5	TRBJ2-2	CASSSGTGRNTGELFF
TRBV5-1	TRBJ2-3	CASSLGSLAGMDTQYF
TRBV18	TRBJ2-7	CASSPGSSSYEQYF
TRBV20-1	TRBJ1-1	CSASPHGRGTEAFF
TRBV29-1	TRBJ1-1	CSTLAGGQKAFF
TRBV15	TRBJ2-1	CATSLRGTTNEQFF
TRBV7-2	TRBJ2-4	CASSSGGANIQYF
TRBV5-1	TRBJ2-1	CASSATVGQSYNEQFF
TRBV7-6	TRBJ1-5	CASSAQAGTGHQPQHF
TRBV29-1	TRBJ1-1	CSVERSSGTEAFF
TRBV12-3/TRBV12-4	TRBJ1-2	CASTRGQSLYGYTF